The rows below give T cell receptor beta chains drawn from one sample of a study of cytomegalovirus exposure and HLA in healthy donors. Profiling relied on immunoSEQ multiplex PCR, and the TCRdb table lists in-frame clones only, not all of them. Of roughly 240,000 clones listed, about 83% are singletons. Sample: PBMCs. The receptor set was obtained from a man aged 18 to 29 in good health and CMV-seronegative. CDR3s include the opening cysteine and the closing phenylalanine or tryptophan. A D gene is named only where the DNA matches it firmly. The size entry is marked missing in some rows and otherwise reads once, few, many or a size class.

V gene,D gene,J gene,clone size,CDR3 DNA,CDR3 protein
TRBV28,NA,TRBJ2-7,NA,TGTGCCAGCAGTTCCCCTCTAGCGACCTACGAGCAGTACTTC,CASSSPLATYEQYF
TRBV7-2,TRBD2,TRBJ2-5,few,TGTGCCAGCAGCCGGGGGGTCCAAGAGACCCAGTACTTC,CASSRGVQETQYF
TRBV5-1,NA,TRBJ2-7,once,TGCGCCAGCAGCCCCGTCTCTAGGTACGAGCAGTACTTC,CASSPVSRYEQYF
TRBV4-3,NA,TRBJ2-3,NA,TGCGCCAGCAGCCAAAGGACGTGGGGGGACACAGATACGCAGTATTTT,CASSQRTWGDTDTQYF
TRBV7-2,TRBD1,TRBJ1-5,NA,TGTGCCAGCAGCCAGAAAGGGGGCTCGAGCAATCAGCCCCAGCATTTT,CASSQKGGSSNQPQHF
TRBV6-5,TRBD2,TRBJ2-2,NA,TGTGCCAGCAGTTTCCGTATGGCGGGGGGCGGGGAGCTGTTTTTT,CASSFRMAGGGELFF
TRBV5-5,TRBD1,TRBJ2-5,NA,TGTGCCAGCAGCCGAACACAGGGGGCGGGTTCGGAGACCCAGTACTTC,CASSRTQGAGSETQYF
TRBV18,TRBD1,TRBJ1-2,NA,TGTGCCAGCTCACCTTCCGGGACAGGGGGCGAAGGCTACACCTTC,CASSPSGTGGEGYTF
TRBV28,NA,TRBJ1-6,once,TGTGCCAGCCGAATAGCCAGCAGCTTCTATAATTCACCCCTCCACTTT,CASRIASSFYNSPLHF
TRBV15,NA,TRBJ1-1,NA,TGTGCCACCGGAGGGCTAAACACTGAAGCTTTCTTT,CATGGLNTEAFF
TRBV7-9,NA,TRBJ1-3,NA,TGTGCCAGCAGCTCCGAAGTTAGCTCTGGAAACACCATATATTTT,CASSSEVSSGNTIYF
TRBV28,TRBD1,TRBJ2-7,NA,TGTGCCAGCAGTTTAGTGGGACAGGGGTTGTACGAGCAGTACTTC,CASSLVGQGLYEQYF
TRBV7-9,TRBD2,TRBJ2-5,NA,TGTGCCAGCAGCTCGCCGCTTAGCGGGGGGGCGAAGACCCAGTACTTC,CASSSPLSGGAKTQYF
TRBV30,NA,TRBJ2-7,NA,TGTGCCGGCTCAGGGGTAAACGAGCAGTACTTC,CAGSGVNEQYF
TRBV5-5,NA,TRBJ1-2,NA,TGTGCCAGCAGTTGGGGGCCGGTAGACTATGGCTACACCTTC,CASSWGPVDYGYTF
TRBV11-2,TRBD2,TRBJ2-1,NA,TGTGCCAGCAGAACCCTAGCGGGAGGGCTGAACAATGAGCAGTTCTTC,CASRTLAGGLNNEQFF
TRBV15,TRBD1,TRBJ1-2,many,TGTGCCACCAGCAGAGATCGGGACAGTTACTATGGCTACACCTTC,CATSRDRDSYYGYTF
TRBV12-5,NA,TRBJ2-1,NA,TGTGCTAGTGCCCTAGACAGTTATAATGAGCAGTTCTTC,CASALDSYNEQFF
TRBV27,NA,TRBJ2-5,once,TGTGCCAGCAGTTTATTTCAACGGGAGACCCAGTACTTC,CASSLFQRETQYF
TRBV29-1,TRBD1,TRBJ1-2,NA,TGCAGCGTTGAGACAGGGGCGAGCTATGGCTACACCTTC,CSVETGASYGYTF
TRBV5-4,NA,TRBJ2-2,once,TGTGCCAGCACTTTAAGGGGACTCAATACCGGGGAGCTGTTTTTT,CASTLRGLNTGELFF
TRBV15,TRBD2,TRBJ2-7,NA,TGTGCCACCAGCAGAGTTGGCGGGAGTTCGTTCGAGCAGTACTTC,CATSRVGGSSFEQYF
TRBV30,NA,TRBJ2-7,NA,TGTGCCTGGAGTGTAAGCGGCTACGAGCAGTACTTC,CAWSVSGYEQYF
TRBV19,TRBD1,TRBJ2-7,NA,TGTGCCAGTAGGGGGGGGACAGGGATCTACGAGCAGTACTTC,CASRGGTGIYEQYF
TRBV18,NA,TRBJ2-7,few,TGTGCCAGCTCACCGCAGTTCTACGAGCAGTACTTC,CASSPQFYEQYF
TRBV19,NA,TRBJ1-1,NA,TGTGCCAGTAATGACCGGGGTCGGCGAACTGAAGCTTTCTTT,CASNDRGRRTEAFF
TRBV19,NA,TRBJ1-5,NA,TGTGCCAGTAGTCCCCGGGACATTTGGGACAATGATCAGCCCCAGCATTTT,CASSPRDIWDNDQPQHF
TRBV4-3,TRBD2,TRBJ2-7,NA,TGCGCCAGCAGCCAAGATCTTACGACTAGCGGTGCCTACGAGCAGTACTTC,CASSQDLTTSGAYEQYF
TRBV6-1,TRBD2,TRBJ2-3,NA,TGTGCCAGCAGTGCCCTGATCGGGACTAGCGGGGCCTTTTTAGATACGCAGTATTTT,CASSALIGTSGAFLDTQYF
TRBV11-2,NA,TRBJ2-7,NA,TGTGCCAGCAGCCGCCCGTCAGGGTACTACGAGCAGTACTTC,CASSRPSGYYEQYF
TRBV27,TRBD2,TRBJ2-7,NA,TGTGCCAGCAGTTCGCCCGGGACTAGACACTACGAGCAGTACTTC,CASSSPGTRHYEQYF
TRBV9,TRBD1,TRBJ2-1,once,TGTGCCAGCGCTGAGGGACAGAGCTACAATGAGCAGTTCTTC,CASAEGQSYNEQFF
TRBV27,TRBD1,TRBJ1-5,NA,TGTGCCAGCAGTCCCTCCGGGACAGGGGGCCTCGGCAATCAGCCCCAGCATTTT,CASSPSGTGGLGNQPQHF
TRBV5-6,NA,TRBJ2-1,NA,TGTGCCAGCAGCCACTCGGGCAATGAGCAGTTCTTC,CASSHSGNEQFF